The 16 T cell receptor beta chains below were found in one sample sequenced in a study of cytomegalovirus exposure and HLA in healthy donors (TCRdb year 2017). The library was produced with the immunoSEQ multiplex PCR assay. Here the immuneACCESS table is served through TCRdb, limited to in-frame sequences with V and J called. Missing clones are a known gap in these copies; in checked studies unresolved V genes cover under half, and the rest lacks a known reason. For this sample the table gives under 95,000 clones, of which approximately 94% were detected only once. The ten largest account for 2.5% to 3.5% of the sample. The source material was PBMCs. The receptors derive from a woman between 18 and 29 years old in good health and CMV-seropositive.

The V gene is TRBV21-1, the J gene TRBJ1-3; TRBD1 was called by the table and not checked on the DNA. TRBV21-1 is an annotated pseudogene. This CDR3 is 17 amino acids long. The chain's CDR3 is CASSRRIRQSSGNTIYF. As DNA, the CDR3 is TGTGCCAGCAGCCGACGAATCAGGCAGAGCTCTGGAAACACCATATATTTT.

This rearrangement joins TRBV9 to TRBJ2-3, with 16 bases identical to TRBD2. This CDR3 contains 17 residues. Losses at the gene ends were 4 bases for V and 6 bases for J; bases not matched to a gene: 8. Germline CDR1 is SGDLS and CDR2 is YYNGEE. CDR3 in DNA: TGTGCCAGCAGCCCACAGGGACTAGCGGGAGGGCGGGATACGCAGTATTTT. Encoded protein: CASSPQGLAGGRDTQYF.

The CDR3 spells CASRYRDRDNSPLHF. CDR3 DNA sequence: TGTGCCAGCAGATACCGGGACAGAGATAATTCACCCCTCCACTTT. The chain carries TRBV27 and TRBJ1-6, with 7 bases aligning to TRBD1. Germline lookup yields CDR1 MNHEY and CDR2 SMNVEV (reference sequence). J lost 5 bases, V lost 6 bases, and 7 bases had no gene match. The CDR3 consists of 15 residues.

The sample holds one count of this clone. The V and J genes are TRBV7-2 and TRBJ2-2, with D possibly TRBD2 on 5 matching bases. Trimming shortened V by 1 base and J by 3 bases, and 6 bases separated the two germline ends. There are 14 residues in the CDR3. The germline V gene encodes CDR1 SGHTA and CDR2 FQGNSA. The CDR3 sequence: CASSLERDTGELFF. The CDR3 nucleotides read TGTGCCAGCAGCTTAGAGAGGGACACCGGGGAGCTGTTTTTT.

The chain links TRBV27 to TRBJ1-2, with D possibly matching TRBD1 (6 bases). This CDR3 is built from 17 residues. Between the trimmed V and J ends, which lost 1 base and 0 bases, there was a span of 15 bases. Germline V gene sequence: CDR1 MNHEY, CDR2 SMNVEV (reference sequence). The CDR3, as DNA: TGTGCCAGCAGTTTATTGGGGGGGGCGGACGCTAACTATGGCTACACCTTC. Amino acid sequence: CASSLLGGADANYGYTF.

In the case of this clone: Other DNA sequences from this sample encode an identical CDR3 as well. This chain links TRBV2 with TRBJ2-5, with a possible D match to TRBD1 (5 bases). The CDR3 is 12 residues long. Germline loops: CDR1 SNHLY, CDR2 FYNNEI. The germline V and J ends were trimmed by 6 bases and 2 bases, with 7 bases remaining between them. CDR3 coding DNA: TGTGCCAGCAGCCAGGGACAAGAGACCCAGTACTTC. Its translation: CASSQGQETQYF.

The chain carries TRBV16 and TRBJ1-4, with D hard to call. The CDR3 has 13 residues. Trimming took off 2 bases at V and 10 bases at J, with 11 bases between the two ends. Germline-derived CDR1 and CDR2 are KGHSY and FQNENV. This CDR3 is CASSQDREGKLFF. In DNA form, the CDR3 reads TGTGCCAGCAGCCAAGACCGAGAGGGAAAACTGTTTTTT.

The rearrangement joins TRBV4-1 to TRBJ1-1; 7 bases match TRBD1. Germline V gene lookup returns CDR1 MGHRA and CDR2 YSYEKL. After removal of 2 bases from V and 4 bases from J, the junction contained 7 bases not matched to a gene. The CDR3 totals 15 residues. CDR3 sequence: CASSQRQGSGTEAFF. DNA of the CDR3: TGCGCCAGCAGCCAAAGACAGGGAAGTGGCACTGAAGCTTTCTTT.

CDR3 coding DNA: TGTGCCAGCAGTCCCCGGGACTCTCTTCACAATGAGCAGTTCTTC. Encoded protein: CASSPRDSLHNEQFF. This chain joins TRBV7-8 and TRBJ2-1; the D gene is possibly TRBD2 (6 bases). Trimming removed 6 bases at V and 5 bases at J, with 17 bases between. Germline V gene lookup returns CDR1 SGHVS and CDR2 FQNEAQ. The CDR3 consists of 15 residues.

This chain connects TRBV7-9 to TRBJ2-2; D gene ambiguous. Germline CDR1 is SEHNR and CDR2 is FQNEAQ (reference sequence). Trimming left V 0 bases short and J 6 bases short, with 5 bases between. This CDR3 comprises 13 residues. CDR3 in DNA: TGTGCCAGCAGCTTAGCGGCGGCCGGGGAGCTGTTTTTT. Its translation is CASSLAAAGELFF.

The chain has TRBV6-1 and TRBJ2-7; 9 nucleotides agree with TRBD1. The junction had 6 bases not matched to a gene; V was cut back by 8 bases and J by 1 base. The CDR3 consists of 14 residues. The germline CDR1 and CDR2 sequences are MNHNS and SASEGT. CDR3 bases: TGTGCCAGCTATGGGGGACAGGGATCCTACGAGCAGTACTTC. Its protein product is CASYGGQGSYEQYF.

This chain links TRBV7-2 with TRBJ2-7, with 11 bases aligning to TRBD2. In germline, CDR1 is SGHTA, CDR2 FQGNSA. The V and J ends lost 3 bases and 2 bases, in that order; junction bases with no gene match: 3. The CDR3 extends over 15 amino acids. Written as DNA, the CDR3 is TGTGCCAGCAGCTTCGGACTAGCGGGTACCTACGAGCAGTACTTC. This encodes CASSFGLAGTYEQYF.

This chain links TRBV7-8 with TRBJ2-7; 12 positions match TRBD2. The germline gives CDR1 SGHVS, CDR2 FQNEAQ. After removal of 4 bases from V and 4 bases from J, the junction contained 8 bases not matched to a gene. The CDR3 extends over 16 amino acids. The CDR3: CASSSTVGLAGYEQYF. DNA for the CDR3: TGTGCCAGCAGCTCGACGGTAGGACTAGCGGGGTACGAGCAGTACTTC.

The V call is TRBV11-3, the J call TRBJ2-1; 8 nucleotides match TRBD2. Trimming removed 7 bases from V and 6 bases from J; junction bases left unmatched: 8. Per the germline V gene, CDR1 is SGHNT and CDR2 is YENEEA. The CDR3 runs to 14 residues. This CDR3 reads CASTPGLVINEQFF. The CDR3 nucleotides are TGTGCCAGCACCCCGGGACTAGTTATCAATGAGCAGTTCTTC.

The V call is TRBV5-1, the J call TRBJ2-5; 8 bases are a match to TRBD2. The CDR3 covers 15 residues. After removal of 0 bases from V and 5 bases from J, the junction contained 6 bases not matched to a gene. Germline CDR1 SGHRS, CDR2 YFSETQ. CDR3 residues: CASSLAGTRGETQYF. The CDR3 DNA reads TGCGCCAGCAGCTTGGCGGGGACTAGAGGGGAGACCCAGTACTTC.

The V call is TRBV6-1, the J call TRBJ1-6; D may be TRBD1 (6 bases). CDR3 length equals 15 residues. Germline V gene lookup returns CDR1 MNHNS and CDR2 SASEGT. Deletions cut 8 bases from V and 1 base from J, with 12 bases between. The CDR3 protein is CASFPDRSYNSPLHF. Here the CDR3 DNA reads TGTGCCAGCTTTCCCGACAGGTCCTATAATTCACCCCTCCACTTT.